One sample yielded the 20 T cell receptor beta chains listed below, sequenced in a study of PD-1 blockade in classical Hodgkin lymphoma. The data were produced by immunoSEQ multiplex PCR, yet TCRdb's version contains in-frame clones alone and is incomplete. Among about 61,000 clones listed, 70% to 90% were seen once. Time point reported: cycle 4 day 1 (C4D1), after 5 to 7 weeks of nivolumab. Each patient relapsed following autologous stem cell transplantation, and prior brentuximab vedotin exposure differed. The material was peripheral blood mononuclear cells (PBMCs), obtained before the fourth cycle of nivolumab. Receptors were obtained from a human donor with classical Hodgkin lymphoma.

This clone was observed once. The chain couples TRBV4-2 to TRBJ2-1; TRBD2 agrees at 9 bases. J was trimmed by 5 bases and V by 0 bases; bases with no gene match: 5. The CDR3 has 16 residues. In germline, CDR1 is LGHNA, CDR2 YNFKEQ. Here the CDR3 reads CASSQDQGGGDNEQFF. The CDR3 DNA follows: TGTGCCAGCAGCCAAGATCAGGGCGGGGGGGACAATGAGCAGTTCTTC.

The CDR3 sequence is CAWSVRTYTDTQYF. The CDR3 DNA follows: TGTGCCTGGAGTGTACGAACTTACACAGATACGCAGTATTTT. The genes are TRBV30 and TRBJ2-3, with unresolved D. This CDR3 region has 14 residues. V lost 0 bases and J lost 2, with 9 bases in between. Germline V gene data show CDR1 as GTSNPN and CDR2 as SVGIG (reference sequence).

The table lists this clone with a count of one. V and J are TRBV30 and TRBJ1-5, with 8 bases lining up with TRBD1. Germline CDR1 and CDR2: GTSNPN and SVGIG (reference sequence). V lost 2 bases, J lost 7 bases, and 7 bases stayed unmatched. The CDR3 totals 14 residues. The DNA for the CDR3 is TGTGCCTGGAGTCAGGGGGCCGGGGACCAGCCCCAGCATTTT. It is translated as CAWSQGAGDQPQHF.

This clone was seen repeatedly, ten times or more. CDR3 sequence reads: CASRPDRGQTGELFF. In nucleotides, the CDR3 is TGTGCCAGCAGGCCCGACAGGGGGCAAACCGGGGAGCTGTTTTTT. V and J are TRBV6-1 and TRBJ2-2, with 10 bases fitting TRBD1. Germline-derived CDR1 and CDR2 are MNHNS and SASEGT. The V and J ends lost 6 bases and 5 bases, in that order; junction bases with no gene match: 6. CDR3 size: 15 residues.

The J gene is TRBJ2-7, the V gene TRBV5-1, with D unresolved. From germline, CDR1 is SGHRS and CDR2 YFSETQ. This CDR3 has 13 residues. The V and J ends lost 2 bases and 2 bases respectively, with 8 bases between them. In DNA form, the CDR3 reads TGCGCCAGCAGCTTCGACCTAGCCTACGAGCAGTACTTC. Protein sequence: CASSFDLAYEQYF. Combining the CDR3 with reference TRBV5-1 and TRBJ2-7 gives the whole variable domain KAGVTQTPRYLIKTRGQQVTLSCSPISGHRSVSWYQQTPGQGLQFLFEYFSETQRNKGNFPGRFSGRQFSNSRSEMNVSTLELGDSALYLCASSFDLAYEQYFGPGTRLTVT.

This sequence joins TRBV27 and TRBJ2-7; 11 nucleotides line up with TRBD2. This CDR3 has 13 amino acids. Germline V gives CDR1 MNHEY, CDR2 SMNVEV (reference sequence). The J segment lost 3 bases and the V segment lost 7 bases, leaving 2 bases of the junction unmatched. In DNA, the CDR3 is TGTGCCAGCACTAGCGGGGGGTTCTACGAGCAGTACTTC. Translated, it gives CASTSGGFYEQYF.

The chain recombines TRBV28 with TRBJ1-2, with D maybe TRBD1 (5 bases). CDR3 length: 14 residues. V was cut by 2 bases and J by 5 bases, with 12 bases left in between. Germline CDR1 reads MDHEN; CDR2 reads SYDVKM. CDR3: CASSLAPGRYGYTF. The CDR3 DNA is TGTGCCAGCAGTTTAGCGCCAGGGCGGTATGGCTACACCTTC.

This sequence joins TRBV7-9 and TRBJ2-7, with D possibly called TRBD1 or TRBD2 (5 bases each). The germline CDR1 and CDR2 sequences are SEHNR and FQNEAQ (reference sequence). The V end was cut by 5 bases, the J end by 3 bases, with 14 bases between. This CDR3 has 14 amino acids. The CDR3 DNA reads TGTGCCAGCAGCGCTCGTGGGGGTGGCTACGAGCAGTACTTC. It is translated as CASSARGGGYEQYF.

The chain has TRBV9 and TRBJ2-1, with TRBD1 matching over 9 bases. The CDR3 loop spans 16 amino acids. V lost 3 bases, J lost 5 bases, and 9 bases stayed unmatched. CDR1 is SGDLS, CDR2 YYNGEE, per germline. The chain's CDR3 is CASSGRQGGLHNEQFF. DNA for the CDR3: TGTGCCAGCAGCGGCAGACAGGGGGGTCTCCACAATGAGCAGTTCTTC.

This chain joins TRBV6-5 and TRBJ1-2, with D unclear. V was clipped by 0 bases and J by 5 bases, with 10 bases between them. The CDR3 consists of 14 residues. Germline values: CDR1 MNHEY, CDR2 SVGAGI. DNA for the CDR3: TGTGCCAGCAGTTACTCGGGCAATAGATATGGCTACACCTTC. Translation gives CASSYSGNRYGYTF.

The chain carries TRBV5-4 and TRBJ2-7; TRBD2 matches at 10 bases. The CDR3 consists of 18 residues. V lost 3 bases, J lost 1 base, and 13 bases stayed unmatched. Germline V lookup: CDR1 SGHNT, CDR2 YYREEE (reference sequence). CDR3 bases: TGTGCCAGCAGCTGGGGACCCTCTAGCGGGGGACGTTCCTACGAGCAGTACTTC. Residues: CASSWGPSSGGRSYEQYF.

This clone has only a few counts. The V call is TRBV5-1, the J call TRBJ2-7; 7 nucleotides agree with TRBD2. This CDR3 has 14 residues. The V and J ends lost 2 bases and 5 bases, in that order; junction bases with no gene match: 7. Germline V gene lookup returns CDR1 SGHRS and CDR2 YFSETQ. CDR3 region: CASSFTSGADEQYF. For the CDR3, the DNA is TGCGCCAGCAGCTTCACAAGCGGGGCCGACGAGCAGTACTTC.

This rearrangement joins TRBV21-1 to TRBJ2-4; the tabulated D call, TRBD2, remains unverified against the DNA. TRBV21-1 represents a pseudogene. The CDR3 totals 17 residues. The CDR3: CASIVVRIPLAKNIQYF. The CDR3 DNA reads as TGTGCCAGCATCGTAGTAAGAATCCCTCTAGCCAAAAACATTCAGTACTTC.

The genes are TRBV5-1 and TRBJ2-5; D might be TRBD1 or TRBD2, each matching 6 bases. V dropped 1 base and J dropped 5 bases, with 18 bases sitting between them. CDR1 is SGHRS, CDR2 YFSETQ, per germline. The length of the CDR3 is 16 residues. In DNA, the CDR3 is TGCGCCAGCAGCTTGAATGAGCTGGGGGGCCAGGAGACCCAGTACTTC. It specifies CASSLNELGGQETQYF.

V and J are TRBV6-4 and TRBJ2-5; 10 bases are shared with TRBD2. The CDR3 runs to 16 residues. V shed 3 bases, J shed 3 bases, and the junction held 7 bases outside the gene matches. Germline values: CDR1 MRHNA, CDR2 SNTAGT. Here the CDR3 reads CASSEGTGLAEETQYF. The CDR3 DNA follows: TGTGCCAGCAGTGAAGGGACAGGACTAGCGGAAGAGACCCAGTACTTC.

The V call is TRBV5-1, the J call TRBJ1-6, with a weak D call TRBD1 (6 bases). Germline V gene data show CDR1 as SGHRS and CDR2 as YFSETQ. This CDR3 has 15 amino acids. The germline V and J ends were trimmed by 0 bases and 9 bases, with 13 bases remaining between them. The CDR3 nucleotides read TGCGCCAGCAGCTTGGCCGCAGGGGTAGCTTCACCCCTCCACTTT. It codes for CASSLAAGVASPLHF.

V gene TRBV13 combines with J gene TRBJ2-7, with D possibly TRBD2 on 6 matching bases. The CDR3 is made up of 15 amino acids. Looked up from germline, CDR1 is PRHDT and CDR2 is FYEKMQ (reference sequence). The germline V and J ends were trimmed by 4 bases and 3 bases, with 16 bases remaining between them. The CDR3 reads CASSSRGSGYYEQYF. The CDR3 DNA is TGTGCCAGCAGCTCCCGGGGGAGCGGCTACTACGAGCAGTACTTC.

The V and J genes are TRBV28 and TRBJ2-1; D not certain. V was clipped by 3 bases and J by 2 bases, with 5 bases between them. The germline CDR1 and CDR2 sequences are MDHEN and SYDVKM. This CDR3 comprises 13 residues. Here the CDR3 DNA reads TGTGCCAGCAGTTTGCCAGCCTACAATGAGCAGTTCTTC. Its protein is CASSLPAYNEQFF.

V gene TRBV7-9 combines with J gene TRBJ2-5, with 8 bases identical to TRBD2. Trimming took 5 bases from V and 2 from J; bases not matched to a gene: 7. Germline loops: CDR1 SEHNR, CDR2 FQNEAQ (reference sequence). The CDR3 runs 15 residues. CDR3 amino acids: CASSPGRGVQETQYF. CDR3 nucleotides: TGTGCCAGCAGCCCCGGGCGGGGGGTACAAGAGACCCAGTACTTC.

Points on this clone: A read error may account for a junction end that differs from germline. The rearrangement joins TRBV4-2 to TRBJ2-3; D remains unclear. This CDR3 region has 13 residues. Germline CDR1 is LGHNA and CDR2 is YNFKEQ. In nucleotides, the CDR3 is TGTGCCAGCAGCGAGGTAGCCGAACGGCCCTTATTTTTT. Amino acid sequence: CASSEVAERPLFF.